These T cell receptor beta chains were read from a single sample in a study of OX40 agonist ivuxolimab in advanced cancers. The method was immunoSEQ multiplex PCR; TCRdb's version includes in-frame clones alone and lacks a portion of them. The profile shows fewer than 65,000 clones, approximately 82% of them singletons. Sample: CD4+ or CD8+ T cells sorted from blood, taken in a trial of the OX40 agonist ivuxolimab. All receptors come from an adult with an advanced solid tumor such as melanoma, head and neck, liver or kidney cancer. The CDR3 runs from the conserved cysteine through the conserved F or W. Fields, in order: D gene, J gene, clone size, V gene, CDR3 DNA, CDR3 protein. A D gene is named only where the DNA matches it firmly. The size entry is marked missing in some rows and otherwise reads once, few, many or a size class.

TRBD1 | TRBJ1-2 | . | TRBV27 | TGTGCCAGCAGTGCCACAGGGGGCGGGTTTGGCTACACCTTC | CASSATGGGFGYTF
TRBD1 | TRBJ2-2 | once | TRBV25-1 | TGTGCCAGCAGCCCGGGACAGGGGATAGCCGGGGAGCTGTTTTTT | CASSPGQGIAGELFF
. | TRBJ1-6 | . | TRBV18 | TGTGCCAGCTCACCCGAGTATAATTCACCCCTCCACTTT | CASSPEYNSPLHF
TRBD2 | TRBJ2-5 | . | TRBV2 | TGTGCCAGCACCTTAGGGCGGGGGAATGCAGAGACCCAGTACTTC | CASTLGRGNAETQYF
. | TRBJ2-4 | . | TRBV11-2 | TGTGCCAGCAGCTTTCGGGGTGGAGACATTCAGTACTTC | CASSFRGGDIQYF
TRBD1 | TRBJ1-6 | . | TRBV19 | TGTGCCAGTAGCACGTTTAGGGGGCCGGATAATTCACCCCTCCACTTT | CASSTFRGPDNSPLHF
TRBD1 | TRBJ2-1 | . | TRBV2 | TGTGCCAGCAGTGGACCCATACTTCATGGACAGGGGGGCGATGAGCAGTTCTTC | CASSGPILHGQGGDEQFF
. | TRBJ2-1 | . | TRBV18 | TGTGCCAGCTCACCAGGCAATGAGCAGTTCTTC | CASSPGNEQFF
. | TRBJ1-6 | . | TRBV11-2 | TGTGCCAGCAGCTTCTCGGGATCCTATAATTCACCCCTCCACTTT | CASSFSGSYNSPLHF
. | TRBJ1-6 | few | TRBV11-2 | TGTGCCAGCAGCTTAAGCAGGGATCCGGTGTATCGCCTCCACTTT | CASSLSRDPVYRLHF
TRBD1 | TRBJ1-4 | . | TRBV19 | TGTGCCAGTAGGACAGGGCTCGGCGAAAAACTGTTTTTT | CASRTGLGEKLFF
. | TRBJ1-2 | . | TRBV5-1 | TGCGCCAGCAGCTTGGCCTTGGGGGGAAACTATGGCTACACCTTC | CASSLALGGNYGYTF
. | TRBJ1-2 | . | TRBV11-3 | TGTGCCAGCGGGACCGGCGGAACAGGCTACACCTTC | CASGTGGTGYTF
. | TRBJ2-1 | . | TRBV5-1 | TGCGCCAGCAAGATGGGGACAGAGCAGTTCTTC | CASKMGTEQFF
. | TRBJ1-1 | . | TRBV27 | TGTGCCAGCAGTTTATCGCGGGGTGACACTGAAGCTTTCTTT | CASSLSRGDTEAFF
TRBD1 | TRBJ2-7 | . | TRBV6-4 | TGTGCCAGCAGCCCGGGACAGGGGACGACCTACGAGCAGTACTTC | CASSPGQGTTYEQYF
. | TRBJ1-1 | . | TRBV9 | TGTGCCAGCAGCCAAGCGACAGCACCGAACACTGAAGCTTTCTTT | CASSQATAPNTEAFF
TRBD2 | TRBJ2-1 | . | TRBV7-3 | TGTGCCAGCAGCCCGAGACTAGCGGGGTACAATGAGCAGTTCTTC | CASSPRLAGYNEQFF
TRBD2 | TRBJ2-2 | . | TRBV19 | TGTGCCAGTAGTGGGGGACTAGCGGGAGGATCCACCGGGGAGCTGTTTTTT | CASSGGLAGGSTGELFF
. | TRBJ1-2 | few | TRBV10-3 | TGTGCCATCAGGCCGGGGGCCGCTAACTATGGCTACACCTTC | CAIRPGAANYGYTF
TRBD1 | TRBJ2-3 | few | TRBV18 | TGTGCCAGCTCACTCCAGGGGGCGTCTAGCACAGATACGCAGTATTTT | CASSLQGASSTDTQYF
. | TRBJ1-4 | . | TRBV7-9 | TGTGCCAGCAGCTTAGCTCTAGGGTTGGAAAAACTGTTTTTT | CASSLALGLEKLFF
TRBD2 | TRBJ2-7 | . | TRBV9 | TGTGCCAGCAGCGTAGGTTCTAGCGGGGTCACCTACGAGCAGTACTTC | CASSVGSSGVTYEQYF
. | TRBJ1-3 | . | TRBV19 | TGTGCCAGTAGCCACAACGGGAGATCTGGAAACACCATATATTTT | CASSHNGRSGNTIYF
. | TRBJ1-1 | . | TRBV5-1 | TGCGCCACATCCAAGGAGCAAATGAACACTGAAGCTTTCTTT | CATSKEQMNTEAFF
. | TRBJ2-1 | once | TRBV5-8 | TGTGCCAGCAGCCTTTCGGGACACAGCTATTTGGGGGGCCCTAATGAGCAGTTCTTC | CASSLSGHSYLGGPNEQFF
. | TRBJ2-7 | once | TRBV27 | TGTGCCAGCAGTCTTTTCGCGGCAGGGGTTACCTACGAGCAGTACTTC | CASSLFAAGVTYEQYF
. | TRBJ1-2 | . | TRBV7-2 | TGTGCCAGCAGCTTAGCGTACGAGGGGTATGGCTACACCTTC | CASSLAYEGYGYTF
. | TRBJ2-6 | . | TRBV11-2 | TGTGCCAGCAGCTTAGATGAGGGGGTCATCCTATCTGGGGCCAACGTCCTGACTTTC | CASSLDEGVILSGANVLTF
. | TRBJ1-1 | . | TRBV10-1 | TGCGCCAGCAGTAGCTCGGGGACCCCTGAAGCTTTCTTT | CASSSSGTPEAFF
. | TRBJ1-1 | . | TRBV6-5 | TGTGCCAGCAGTTATGGGCAGAACACTGAAGCTTTCTTT | CASSYGQNTEAFF
TRBD1 | TRBJ1-2 | . | TRBV7-9 | TGTGCCAGCAGCGGGACAGGGTACTATGGCTACACCTTC | CASSGTGYYGYTF
TRBD1 | TRBJ1-4 | . | TRBV5-1 | TGCGCCAGCAGCCCTCCGACCGGGACAGGGAATGAAAAACTGTTTTTT | CASSPPTGTGNEKLFF
TRBD2 | TRBJ2-1 | . | TRBV6-5 | TGTGCCAGCAGTTATAGCGGGGGGACAGAGCAGTTCTTC | CASSYSGGTEQFF
TRBD2 | TRBJ2-1 | . | TRBV9 | TGTGCCAGCAGCCCTCCAGGGACTAGCGGAAGTCATGAGCAGTTCTTC | CASSPPGTSGSHEQFF
. | TRBJ2-1 | . | TRBV6-6 | TGTGCCAGCAGTCCCCCGGGGGGCGCGGGTAATGAGCAGTTCTTC | CASSPPGGAGNEQFF
TRBD2 | TRBJ2-2 | . | TRBV9 | TGTGCCAGCAGCGCCAAACGTTCGATAGCGGGGGGGAGCACCGGGGAGCTGTTTTTT | CASSAKRSIAGGSTGELFF
TRBD1 | TRBJ2-5 | . | TRBV30 | TGTGCCTGGAGTTCCAGGGGGCGAGAGACCCAGTACTTC | CAWSSRGRETQYF
TRBD2 | TRBJ2-2 | . | TRBV7-2 | TGTGCCAGCAGCTTAACTAGCGGGAGTGTGGCCGGGGAGCTGTTTTTT | CASSLTSGSVAGELFF
. | TRBJ2-1 | . | TRBV29-1 | TGCAGCGTTTATTCGTCCAACTCCTACAATGAGCAGTTCTTC | CSVYSSNSYNEQFF
. | TRBJ2-6 | . | TRBV18 | TGTGCCAGCTCACGACCGGGACATAAGAGCTCTGGGGCCAACGTCCTGACTTTC | CASSRPGHKSSGANVLTF
. | TRBJ1-1 | . | TRBV6-5 | TGTGCCAGCAGTTACCCTAACGGGGCCGGGAACACTGAAGCTTTCTTT | CASSYPNGAGNTEAFF
TRBD1 | TRBJ1-1 | . | TRBV20-1 | TGCAGTGGTTCGGGACAGGGTGAAGCTTTCTTT | CSGSGQGEAFF
. | TRBJ1-1 | . | TRBV20-1 | TGCAGTGCTAGAGAACTCACCGAAGCTTTCTTT | CSARELTEAFF
TRBD2 | TRBJ2-1 | once | TRBV5-6 | TGTGCCAGCAGCTTGGTTAGGCTAGCGGGAAGGCGCAATGAGCAGTTCTTC | CASSLVRLAGRRNEQFF
TRBD2 | TRBJ2-5 | . | TRBV15 | TGTGCCACCAGCGGGGGGGGGAGCCAAGAGACCCAGTACTTC | CATSGGGSQETQYF
TRBD1 | TRBJ2-5 | . | TRBV30 | TGTGCCTGGAGTGTATGGACAGTTTCCGGGACAGGGCAGGGAGAGACCCAGTACTTC | CAWSVWTVSGTGQGETQYF
. | TRBJ1-1 | . | TRBV7-9 | TGTGCCAGCAGCTTAGATCCGGGGGCTGGCACTGAAGCTTTCTTT | CASSLDPGAGTEAFF
TRBD2 | TRBJ2-1 | few | TRBV14 | TGTGCCAGCAGTGGGCGGGAGCGGGGCTCCTACAATGAGCAGTTCTTC | CASSGRERGSYNEQFF
. | TRBJ1-1 | . | TRBV18 | TGTGCCAGCAGCCGGACAGACAACACTGAAGCTTTCTTT | CASSRTDNTEAFF
. | TRBJ1-2 | . | TRBV12-5 | TGTGCTAGTGGCCTCATTAACTATGGCTACACCTTC | CASGLINYGYTF
. | TRBJ1-6 | . | TRBV28 | TGTGCCAGCAGGAGGGCTAATTCACCCCTCCACTTT | CASRRANSPLHF
. | TRBJ2-3 | . | TRBV19 | TGTGCCAGTAGGCCGGGCTCCCCGTTGGGGGATACGCAGTATTTT | CASRPGSPLGDTQYF
TRBD2 | TRBJ2-3 | . | TRBV2 | TGTGCCAGCAGTTACCGGACTAGCGGGACGGGGGATACGCAGTATTTT | CASSYRTSGTGDTQYF
. | TRBJ2-7 | few | TRBV18 | TGTGCCAGCTCACCAGCTACCTACGAGCAGTACTTC | CASSPATYEQYF
TRBD2 | TRBJ2-1 | . | TRBV19 | TGTGCCAGTAGACTCGCCGGGACTAGCGTCAGGGTGCTCTTC | CASRLAGTSVRVLF
. | TRBJ1-5 | . | TRBV7-8 | TGTGCCAGCAGCTTCGGAGGTCAGCCCCAGCATTTT | CASSFGGQPQHF
TRBD2 | TRBJ2-5 | . | TRBV18 | TGTGCCAGCTCGCTAGCGGGACCTGGGGAGACCCAGTACTTC | CASSLAGPGETQYF
. | TRBJ1-2 | . | TRBV6-5 | TGTGCCAGCAGTCCTATATCGACCGCGGACTATGGCTACACCTTC | CASSPISTADYGYTF
. | TRBJ2-1 | . | TRBV28 | TGTGCCAGCAGTTTAAGGGGGTCTAGCTCCTACAATGAGCAGTTCTTC | CASSLRGSSSYNEQFF